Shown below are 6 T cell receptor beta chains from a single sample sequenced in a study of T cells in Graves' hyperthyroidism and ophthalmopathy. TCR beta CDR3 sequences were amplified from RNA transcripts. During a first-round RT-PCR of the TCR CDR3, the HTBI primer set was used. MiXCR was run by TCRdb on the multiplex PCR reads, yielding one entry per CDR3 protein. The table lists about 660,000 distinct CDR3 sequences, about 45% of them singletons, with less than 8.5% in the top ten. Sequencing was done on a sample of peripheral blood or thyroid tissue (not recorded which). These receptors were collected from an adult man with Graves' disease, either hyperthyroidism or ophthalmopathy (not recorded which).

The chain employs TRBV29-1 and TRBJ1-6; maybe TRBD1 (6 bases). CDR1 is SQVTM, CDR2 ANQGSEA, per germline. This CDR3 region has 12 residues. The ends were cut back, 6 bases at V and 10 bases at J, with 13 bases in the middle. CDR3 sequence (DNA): TGCAGCGTCGGCAGGGGACACTCACCCCTCCACTTT. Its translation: CSVGRGHSPLHF.

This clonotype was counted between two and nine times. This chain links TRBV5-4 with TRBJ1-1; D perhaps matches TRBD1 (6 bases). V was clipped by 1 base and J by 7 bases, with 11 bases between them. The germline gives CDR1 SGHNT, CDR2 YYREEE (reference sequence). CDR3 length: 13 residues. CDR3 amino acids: CASSLSRDIEAFF. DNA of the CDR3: TGTGCCAGCAGCTTGAGCCGGGACATTGAAGCTTTCTTT.

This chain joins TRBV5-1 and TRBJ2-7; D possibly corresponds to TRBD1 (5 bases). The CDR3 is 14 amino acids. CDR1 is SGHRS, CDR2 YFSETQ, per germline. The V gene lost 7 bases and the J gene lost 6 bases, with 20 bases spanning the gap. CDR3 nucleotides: TGCGCCAGCCGATATATTAAAAGGGGCGGCGAGCAGTACTTC. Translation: CASRYIKRGGEQYF.

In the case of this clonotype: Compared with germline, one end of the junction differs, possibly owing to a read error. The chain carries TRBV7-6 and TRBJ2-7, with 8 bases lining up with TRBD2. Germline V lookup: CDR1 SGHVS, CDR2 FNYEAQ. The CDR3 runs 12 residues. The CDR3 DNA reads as TGTGCCAGCAGCTTAGGGCGCGGGAGGTTTTGGTTC. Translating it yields CASSLGRGRFWF.

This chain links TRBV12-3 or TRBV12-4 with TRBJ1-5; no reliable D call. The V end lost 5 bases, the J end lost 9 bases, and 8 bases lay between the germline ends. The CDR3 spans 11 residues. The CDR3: CASSRGRPQHF. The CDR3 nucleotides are TGTGCCAGCAGTCGGGGTAGGCCCCAGCATTTT.

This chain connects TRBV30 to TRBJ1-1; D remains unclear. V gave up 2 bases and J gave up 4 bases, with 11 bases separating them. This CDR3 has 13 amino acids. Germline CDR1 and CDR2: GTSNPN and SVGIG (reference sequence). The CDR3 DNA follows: TGTGCCTGGAGTCGTGGGGAGGGCACTGAAGCTTTCTTT. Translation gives CAWSRGEGTEAFF.